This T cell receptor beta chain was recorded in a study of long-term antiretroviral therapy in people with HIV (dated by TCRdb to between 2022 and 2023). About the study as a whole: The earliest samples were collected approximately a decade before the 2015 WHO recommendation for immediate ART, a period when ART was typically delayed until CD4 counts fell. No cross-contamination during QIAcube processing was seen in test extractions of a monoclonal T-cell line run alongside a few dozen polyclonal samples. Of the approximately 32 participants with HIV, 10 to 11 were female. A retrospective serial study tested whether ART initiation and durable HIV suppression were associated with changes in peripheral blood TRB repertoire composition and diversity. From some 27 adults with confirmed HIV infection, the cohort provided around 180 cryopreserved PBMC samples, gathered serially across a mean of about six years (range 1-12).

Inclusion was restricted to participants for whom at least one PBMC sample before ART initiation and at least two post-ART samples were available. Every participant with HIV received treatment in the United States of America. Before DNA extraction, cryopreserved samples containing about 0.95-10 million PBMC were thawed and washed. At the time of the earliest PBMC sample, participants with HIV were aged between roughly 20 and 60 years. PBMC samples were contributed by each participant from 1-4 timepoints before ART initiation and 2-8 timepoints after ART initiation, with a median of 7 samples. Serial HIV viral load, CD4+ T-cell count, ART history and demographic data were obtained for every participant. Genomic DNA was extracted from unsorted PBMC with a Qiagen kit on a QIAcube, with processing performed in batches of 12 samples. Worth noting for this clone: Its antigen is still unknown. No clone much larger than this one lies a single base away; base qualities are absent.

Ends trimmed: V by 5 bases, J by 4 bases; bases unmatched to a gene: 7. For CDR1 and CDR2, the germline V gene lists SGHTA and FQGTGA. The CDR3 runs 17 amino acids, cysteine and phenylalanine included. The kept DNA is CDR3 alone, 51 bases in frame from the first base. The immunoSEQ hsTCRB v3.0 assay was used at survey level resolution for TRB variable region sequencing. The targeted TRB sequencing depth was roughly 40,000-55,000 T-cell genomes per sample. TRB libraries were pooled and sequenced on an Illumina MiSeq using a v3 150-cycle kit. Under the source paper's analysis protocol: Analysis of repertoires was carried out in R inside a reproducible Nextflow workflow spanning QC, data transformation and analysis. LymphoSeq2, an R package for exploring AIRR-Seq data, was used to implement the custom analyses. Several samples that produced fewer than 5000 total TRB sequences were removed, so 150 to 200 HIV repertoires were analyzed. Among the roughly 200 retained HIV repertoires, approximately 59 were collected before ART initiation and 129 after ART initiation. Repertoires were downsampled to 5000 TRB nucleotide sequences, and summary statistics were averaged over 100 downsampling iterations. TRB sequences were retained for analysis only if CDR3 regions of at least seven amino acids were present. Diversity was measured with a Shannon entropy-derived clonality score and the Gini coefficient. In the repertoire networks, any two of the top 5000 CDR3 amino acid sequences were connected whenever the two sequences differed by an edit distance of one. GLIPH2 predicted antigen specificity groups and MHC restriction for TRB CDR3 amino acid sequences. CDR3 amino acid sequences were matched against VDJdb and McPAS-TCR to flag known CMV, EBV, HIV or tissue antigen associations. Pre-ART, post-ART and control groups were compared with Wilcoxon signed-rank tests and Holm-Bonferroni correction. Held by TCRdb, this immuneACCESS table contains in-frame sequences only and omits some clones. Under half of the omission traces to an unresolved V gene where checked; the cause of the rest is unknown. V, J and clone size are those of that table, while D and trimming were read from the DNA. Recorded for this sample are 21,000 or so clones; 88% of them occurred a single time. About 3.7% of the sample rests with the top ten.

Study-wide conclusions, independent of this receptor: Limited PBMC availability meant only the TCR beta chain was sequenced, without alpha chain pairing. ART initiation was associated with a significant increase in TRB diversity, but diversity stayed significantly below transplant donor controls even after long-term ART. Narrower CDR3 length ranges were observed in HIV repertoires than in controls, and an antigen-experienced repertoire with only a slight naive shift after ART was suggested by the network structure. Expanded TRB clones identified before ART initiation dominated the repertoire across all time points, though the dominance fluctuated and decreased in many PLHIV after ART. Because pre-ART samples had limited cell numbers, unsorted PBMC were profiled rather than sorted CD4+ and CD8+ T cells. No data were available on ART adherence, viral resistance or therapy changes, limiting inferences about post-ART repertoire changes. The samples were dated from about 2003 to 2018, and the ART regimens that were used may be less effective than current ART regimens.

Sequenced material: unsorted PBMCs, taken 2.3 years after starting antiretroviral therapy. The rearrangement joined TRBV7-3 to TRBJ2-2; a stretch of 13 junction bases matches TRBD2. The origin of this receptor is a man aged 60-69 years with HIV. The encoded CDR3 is CASSPRLAGGFTGELFF. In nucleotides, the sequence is TGTGCCAGCAGCCCGCGACTAGCGGGAGGTTTCACCGGGGAGCTGTTTTTT.